The sequence of this T cell receptor (beta chain) was determined in a study of tumor-infiltrating lymphocytes in primary liver carcinoma. Notes on the study in general: Overlap between tumor regions exceeded overlap of tumor with adjacent tissue or blood. Tumors reached a significantly greater top-250-clone fraction than blood did (p = 0.039). Just around 7-25% of top clones spanned all five tumor regions.

This CDR3 region has 13 residues. With 0 bases removed from V and 8 bases from J, the gap between germline ends came to 11 bases. From germline, CDR1 is SGHDT and CDR2 YYEEEE. From about 490 ng of total RNA, TCR beta-specific cDNA was reverse-transcribed using a constant-region primer. Library construction for TCR beta comprised three nested multiplex PCR rounds performed with slightly modified ARM-PCR. TRBV1-TRBV30 forward primers paired with a C-beta reverse primer were used in the first two PCR rounds, which ran roughly 10 cycles each. TCRdb re-derived calls from the multiplex PCR reads in MiXCR, one entry per CDR3 protein. Of 100,000 to 150,000 distinct CDR3 sequences detected, 60% to 75% appear once; the ten largest clones hold more than 7%. Of note for this clonotype: Its specificity is not known. A much larger clonotype is one base distant, so this may be a read error.

The tissue used was unsorted bulk material of roughly 17-34 mg. RNA and DNA were co-extracted from it with the AllPrep DNA/RNA mini kit. Samples came from superior, inferior, lateral poles and tumor centre. The material sequenced was liver tumor tissue from sampling region 3. Subset here: tumor region T3, left-lateral pole. This clonotype was sampled from a woman in her fifties or sixties with primary liver carcinoma and hepatitis B virus infection. The V gene is TRBV5-6, the J gene TRBJ1-2; D unclear. The CDR3 region is CASSLDQKEGYTF. For the CDR3, the DNA is TGTGCCAGCAGCTTGGATCAAAAGGAAGGCTACACCTTC. The full variable domain, its missing parts supplied by reference TRBV5-6 and TRBJ1-2, is DAGVTQSPTHLIKTRGQQVTLRCSPKSGHDTVSWYQQALGQGPQFIFQYYEEEERQRGNFPDRFSGHQFPNYSSELNVNALLLGDSALYLCASSLDQKEGYTFGSGTRLTVV.